This TCR beta chain is drawn from a study of OX40 agonist ivuxolimab in advanced cancers. About the full investigation: The costimulatory receptor OX40 (CD134) was targeted by ivuxolimab, a fully human IgG2 agonistic monoclonal antibody. Of the approximately 53 patients in dose escalation, 19 had hepatocellular carcinoma, some 15 had melanoma, 9 had renal cell carcinoma and 9 had head and neck cancer. Peripheral TCRbeta sequencing was intended to test whether TCR sequence diversity was altered and clonal T-cell expansion was caused by ivuxolimab. Intravenous ivuxolimab was administered to patients every 2 weeks at six dose levels: 0.01, 0.1, 0.3, 1.5, 3 and 10 mg/kg. In the dose-escalation cohort, around four fifths of patients were male, and the mean age was about 55 years, with a range of about 20 to 90. Three dose-escalation patients achieved partial responses, one with hepatocellular carcinoma and two with cutaneous melanoma. The paper covers the monotherapy dose-escalation part of the phase I ivuxolimab trial, which included N of about 50 patients. Patients were allowed to have had prior anti-PD-1, anti-PD-L1 or anti-CTLA-4 therapy, and 40% of the dose-escalation patients had previously received checkpoint inhibitors.

What the research found in general, with its limitations: In partial responders in the 0.1-3.0 mg/kg groups, normalized peripheral clonal expansion was found to be among the lowest, especially among CD8+ T cells. Low levels of normalized T-cell clonal expansion were also seen in some nonresponding patients. The antigen specificity of the peripheral T cells that underwent clonal expansion was not determined. After ivuxolimab, expanded clones were on average more numerous among CD8+ T cells than among CD4+ T cells. At doses of 0.1 to 3.0 mg/kg, clonal expansion of both CD4+ and CD8+ blood T cells was observed from baseline to week 6.

Including the terminal cysteine and phenylalanine, the CDR3 comprises 16 residues. Just CDR3 DNA is preserved here, 48 bases in frame from base 1. The CDR1 and CDR2 encoded by the germline V gene (reference sequence) are SEHNR and FQNEAQ. V gives up 5 bases and J gives up 0 bases, and the segment between their germline ends measures 15 bases. Only a few counts were recorded for this clone. It has no known antigen specificity. No quality values exist for individual bases; no much larger clone is one base distant. The trial excluded patients who had a history of autoimmune disease or who were on systemic immunosuppression. In every dose cohort, peripheral blood was drawn for TCR sequencing at baseline, cycle 4 day 1, and cycle 7 day 1. Samples were obtained from an open-label, multicenter, first-in-human phase I dose-escalation trial of ivuxolimab. Adults with locally advanced or metastatic head and neck squamous cell, hepatocellular, melanoma or renal cell carcinoma were enrolled in the trial. Before TCR sequencing, CD4+ T cells and CD8+ T cells from peripheral blood were sorted into separate populations.

Genomic DNA was extracted from sorted cells for sequencing of the TCRbeta CDR3 region. The immunoSEQ Assay was used to sequence the TCRbeta CDR3 regions. Not all clones reach the TCRdb copy of this immuneACCESS table, which keeps in-frame sequences only. Checked studies attribute under half of the gap to unresolved V genes and leave the rest unexplained. The sample profile shows roughly 48,000 clones; roughly four fifths of them were found once. The biggest ten clones account for 2% to 2.5% of the sample. The material sequenced was CD4+ or CD8+ T cells sorted from blood, taken in a trial of the OX40 agonist ivuxolimab. The TCR was taken from an adult with an advanced solid tumor such as melanoma, head and neck, liver or kidney cancer. The V and J genes are TRBV7-9 and TRBJ2-3; matching of 5 bases hints at TRBD2 as the D gene. The CDR3 sequence is CASSPRGESSTDTQYF. The sequenced DNA: TGTGCCAGCAGCCCTCGGGGAGAATCTAGCACAGATACGCAGTATTTT. With the portions outside the CDR3 filled from the reference TRBV7-9 and TRBJ2-3 genes, the complete variable region becomes DTGVSQNPRHKITKRGQNVTFRCDPISEHNRLYWYRQTLGQGPEFLTYFQNEAQLEKSRLLSDRFSAERPKGSFSTLEIQRTEQGDSAMYLCASSPRGESSTDTQYFGPGTRLTVL.